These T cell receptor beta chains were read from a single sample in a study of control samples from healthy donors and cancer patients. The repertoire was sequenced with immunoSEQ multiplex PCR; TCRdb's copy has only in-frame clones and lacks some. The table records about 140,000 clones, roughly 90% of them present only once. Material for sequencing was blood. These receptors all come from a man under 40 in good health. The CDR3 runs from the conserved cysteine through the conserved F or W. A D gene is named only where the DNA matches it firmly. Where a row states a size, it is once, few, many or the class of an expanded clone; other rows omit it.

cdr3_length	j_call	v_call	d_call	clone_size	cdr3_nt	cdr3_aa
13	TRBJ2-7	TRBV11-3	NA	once	TGTGCCAGCAGCTTAGACGAGGGCTACGAGCAGTACTTC	CASSLDEGYEQYF
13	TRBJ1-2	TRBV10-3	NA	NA	TGTGCCATCCTCGCCCGCAGGGACGGGGGCTACACCTTC	CAILARRDGGYTF
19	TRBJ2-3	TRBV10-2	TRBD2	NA	TGCGCCAGCAGCGACGGGGAGGGAGCGGGAGGTAAAATTACAGATACGCAGTATTTT	CASSDGEGAGGKITDTQYF
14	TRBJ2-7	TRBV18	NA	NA	TGTGCCAGCTCAACACCGGGACTCCCCTACGAGCAGTACTTC	CASSTPGLPYEQYF
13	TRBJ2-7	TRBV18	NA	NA	TGTGCCAGCTCACCTAGGGGGTCCGACGAGCAGTACTTC	CASSPRGSDEQYF
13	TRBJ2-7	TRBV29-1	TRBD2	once	TGCAGCGTTGAACTAGCGGGAGGTTACGAGCAGTACTTC	CSVELAGGYEQYF
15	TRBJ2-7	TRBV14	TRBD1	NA	TGTGCCAGCAGCACAGGGGTAAACAGTAGATACGAGCAGTACTTC	CASSTGVNSRYEQYF
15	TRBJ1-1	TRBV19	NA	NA	TGTGCCAGTAGTATAGGAACAGGGCCGAACACTGAAGCTTTCTTT	CASSIGTGPNTEAFF
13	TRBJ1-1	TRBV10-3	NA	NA	TGTGCCATTCAAAGGACAGAAAACACTGAAGCTTTCTTT	CAIQRTENTEAFF
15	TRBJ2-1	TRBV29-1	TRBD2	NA	TGCAGCGCTACCTTTGGACTAGGCGGGTACAATGAGCAGTTCTTC	CSATFGLGGYNEQFF
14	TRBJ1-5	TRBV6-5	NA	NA	TGTGCCAGCAGGTCATACAGTAACAATCAGCCCCAGCATTTT	CASRSYSNNQPQHF
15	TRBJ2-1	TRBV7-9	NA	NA	TGTGCCAGCAGCTTAGTCACAGGGAGAAGCAATGAGCAGTTCTTC	CASSLVTGRSNEQFF
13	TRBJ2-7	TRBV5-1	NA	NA	TGCGCCAGCAGCTTACAGGCGCCTTACGAGCAGTACTTC	CASSLQAPYEQYF
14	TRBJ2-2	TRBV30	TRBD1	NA	TGTGCCTGGAGTCACGACAGGGGGCCAGGGGAGCTGTTTTTT	CAWSHDRGPGELFF
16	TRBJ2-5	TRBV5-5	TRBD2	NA	TGTGCCAGCAGCTCGGGGGGACTAGCGGGATGGAAGACCCAGTACTTC	CASSSGGLAGWKTQYF
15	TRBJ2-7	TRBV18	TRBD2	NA	TGTGCCAGCTCATACGGGGTAGCGGGTACCTACGAGCAGTACTTC	CASSYGVAGTYEQYF
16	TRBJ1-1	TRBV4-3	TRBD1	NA	TGCGCCAGCAGCCAACACCACGGACAGGGTGACACTGAAGCTTTCTTT	CASSQHHGQGDTEAFF
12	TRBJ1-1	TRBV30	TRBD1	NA	TGTGCCTGGGGGACAGCCACCCTTGAAGCTTTCTTT	CAWGTATLEAFF
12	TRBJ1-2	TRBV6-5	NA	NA	TGTGCCAGCACCCCCGGAGGTTATGGCTACACCTTC	CASTPGGYGYTF
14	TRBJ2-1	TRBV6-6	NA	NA	TGTGCCAGCAGTTACTCGGGGCCCGTTTATGAGCAGTTCTTC	CASSYSGPVYEQFF
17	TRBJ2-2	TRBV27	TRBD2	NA	TGTGCCAGCAGCTCGGTCCTAGCGGGAGGTCGGACCGGGGAGCTGTTTTTT	CASSSVLAGGRTGELFF
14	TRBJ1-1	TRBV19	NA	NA	TGTGCCAGTAGTATTGGTCCGGCGAACACTGAAGCTTTCTTT	CASSIGPANTEAFF
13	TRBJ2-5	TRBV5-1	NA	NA	TGCGCCAGCAGCCCGGGGAGTCGGGAGACCCAGTACTTC	CASSPGSRETQYF
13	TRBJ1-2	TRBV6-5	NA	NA	TGTGCCAGCAGTTACTCGGGGCACTATGGCTACACCTTC	CASSYSGHYGYTF
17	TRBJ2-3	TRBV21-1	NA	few	TGTGCCAGCAGCAAGAACCACGACAGGGAGTGTGCAGATACGCAGTATTTT	CASSKNHDRECADTQYF
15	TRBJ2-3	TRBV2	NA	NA	TGTGCCAGCAGAGCAGCTGGGGTGGGCACAGATACGCAGTATTTT	CASRAAGVGTDTQYF
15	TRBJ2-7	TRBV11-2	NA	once	TGTGCCAGCAGCTTGAGCAGGGTCGAGTCCTACGAGCAGTACTTC	CASSLSRVESYEQYF
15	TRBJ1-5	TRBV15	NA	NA	TGTGCCACCAGCGAGTCAGGTTATAGCAATCAGCCCCAGCATTTT	CATSESGYSNQPQHF
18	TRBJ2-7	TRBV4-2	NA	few	TGTGCCAGCAGCCAAGACCAGGGAGGGGGTAACCCGGGTTACGAGCAGTACTTC	CASSQDQGGGNPGYEQYF
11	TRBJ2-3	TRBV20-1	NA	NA	TGCAGTGCTGGCCACTTAGATACGCAGTATTTT	CSAGHLDTQYF
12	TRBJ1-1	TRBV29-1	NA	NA	TGCAGCGTTGAACCCGAGCACCGAGACGCTTTCTTT	CSVEPEHRDAFF
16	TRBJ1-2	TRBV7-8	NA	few	TGTGCCAGCAGCTTAGGGGGGTTGGGGGGAAGCTATGGCTACACCTTC	CASSLGGLGGSYGYTF
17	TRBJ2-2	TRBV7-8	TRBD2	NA	TGTGCCAGCAGCTTACCAACTAGCGGGATGTTTTTTGGGGAGCTGTTTTTT	CASSLPTSGMFFGELFF
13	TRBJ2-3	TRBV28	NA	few	TGTGCCAGCAATCAGCACGGGGCAGATACGCAGTATTTT	CASNQHGADTQYF
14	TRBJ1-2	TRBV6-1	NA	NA	TGTGCCAGCAGTGAACATCCGACAGAGTATGGCTACACCTTC	CASSEHPTEYGYTF